The rows below give T cell receptor beta chains drawn from one sample of a study of cytomegalovirus exposure and HLA in healthy donors. Sequenced by immunoSEQ multiplex PCR; TCRdb stores in-frame clones only, minus some. The table shows about 200,000 clones, with around 80% occurring only once. The sequencing input was PBMCs. The receptors originated from a man between 18 and 29 years old in good health and CMV-seronegative. Both conserved end residues are trimmed from each CDR3. Fields, in order: clone size, V gene, J gene, D gene, CDR3 protein. The D gene is left open where the match is weak. Expanded clones are given a class, and other clones once, few, many or no size at all.

.	TRBV5-8	TRBJ1-1	.	ASSLATDSFREAF
.	TRBV2	TRBJ2-6	TRBD1	ASRQGAAGANVLT
.	TRBV2	TRBJ2-7	.	ASSPNFEQY
once	TRBV5-1	TRBJ2-5	TRBD1	ASSPGQGAGETQY
.	TRBV5-4	.	TRBD2	ASSSREAPYNEQF
.	TRBV6-1	TRBJ2-1	TRBD2	ASSVRLAGYNEQF
.	TRBV10-3	TRBJ2-2	.	AISDRAHTGELF
.	TRBV9	TRBJ2-7	TRBD2	ASSKGLENEQY
.	TRBV7-2	TRBJ2-7	.	ASSLVAQGSTYEQY
.	TRBV2	TRBJ2-7	.	ASSPRVPKTYEQY
.	TRBV7-6	TRBJ2-3	.	ASSLNLATDTQY
.	TRBV28	TRBJ2-3	TRBD2	ASKTSGNTDTQY
.	TRBV30	TRBJ1-2	TRBD1	ACTGGEYGYT
.	TRBV12-5	TRBJ2-1	TRBD2	ASGLVRWTSGDYNEQF
few	TRBV19	TRBJ2-1	TRBD1	ASRDRARDEQF
.	TRBV9	TRBJ2-7	TRBD1	ASSQGQGGYEQY